Sequencing of this T cell receptor (beta chain) was carried out in a study of blood T cells in healthy people across ages. Study at large: Per two T cells, about one barcoded beta molecule was captured through template switching. General study points: A greater number of naive CD4+ cells and higher diversity distinguished long-lived donors from aged donors.

Peripheral blood samples of 9.5 to 10 milliliters were drawn from each donor. Remarks on this clonotype: Its antigen is still unknown.

Using a J-beta primer mix together with a sample-barcoded 5' primer, a second PCR was run for about 6 to 11 cycles. Researchers report that a template-switch adaptor with 12 random nucleotides tagged each cDNA molecule. MiXCR, applied by TCRdb to the 5' RACE reads, yields one record per CDR3 protein. The sample carries 700,000 to 950,000 distinct CDR3 sequences, 43% recorded once. CDR3 length: 15 amino acids. Germline CDR1 reads SGHRS; CDR2 reads YFSETQ. The clonotype originates from a woman aged 55-70 years in good health. Sample: blood. The chain carries TRBV5-1 and TRBJ2-4; no clear D. The last part of the DNA fits TRBJ2-7 better; the J call may be wrong. CDR3 sequence reads: CASRQRRDLSYEQYF. The CDR3 DNA reads as TGCGCCAGCAGACAAAGAAGAGATCTATCCTACGAGCAGTACTTC.